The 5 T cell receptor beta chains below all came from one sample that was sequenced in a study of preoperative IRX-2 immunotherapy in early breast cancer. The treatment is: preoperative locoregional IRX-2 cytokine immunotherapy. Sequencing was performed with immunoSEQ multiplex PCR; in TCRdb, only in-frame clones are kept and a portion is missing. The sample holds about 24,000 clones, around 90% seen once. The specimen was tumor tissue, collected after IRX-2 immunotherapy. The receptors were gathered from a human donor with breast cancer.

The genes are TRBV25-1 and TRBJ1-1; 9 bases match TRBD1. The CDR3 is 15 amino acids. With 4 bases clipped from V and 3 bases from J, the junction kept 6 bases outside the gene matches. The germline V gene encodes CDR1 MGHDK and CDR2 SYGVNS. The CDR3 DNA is TGTGCCAGCAGTGGTCGGGACAGGGTGGACACTGAAGCTTTCTTT. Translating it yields CASSGRDRVDTEAFF.

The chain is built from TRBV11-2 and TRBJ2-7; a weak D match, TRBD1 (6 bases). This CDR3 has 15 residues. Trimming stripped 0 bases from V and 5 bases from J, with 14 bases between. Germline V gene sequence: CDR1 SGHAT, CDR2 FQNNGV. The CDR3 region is CASSLDQAGVDEQYV. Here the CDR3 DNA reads TGTGCCAGCAGCTTAGATCAGGCAGGGGTCGACGAGCAGTACGTC.

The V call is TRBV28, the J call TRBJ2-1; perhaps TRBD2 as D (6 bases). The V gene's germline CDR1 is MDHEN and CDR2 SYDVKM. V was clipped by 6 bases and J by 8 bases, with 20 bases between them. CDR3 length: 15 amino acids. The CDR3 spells CASSRQGLIGDEQFF. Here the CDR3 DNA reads TGTGCCAGCAGCCGTCAGGGACTTATTGGGGATGAGCAGTTCTTC.

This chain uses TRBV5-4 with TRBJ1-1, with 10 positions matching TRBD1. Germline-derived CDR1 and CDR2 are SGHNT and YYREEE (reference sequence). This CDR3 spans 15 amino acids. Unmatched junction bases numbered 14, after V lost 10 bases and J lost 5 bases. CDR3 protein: CAGGASGQGRTEAFF. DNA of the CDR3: TGTGCCGGGGGGGCTTCGGGACAGGGGAGGACTGAAGCTTTCTTT.

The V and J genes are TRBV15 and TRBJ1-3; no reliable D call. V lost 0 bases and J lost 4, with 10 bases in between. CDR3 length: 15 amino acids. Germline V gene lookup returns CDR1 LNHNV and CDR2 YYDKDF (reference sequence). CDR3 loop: CATSRDLAGGNTIYF. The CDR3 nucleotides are TGTGCCACCAGCAGAGATTTGGCGGGAGGAAACACCATATATTTT.